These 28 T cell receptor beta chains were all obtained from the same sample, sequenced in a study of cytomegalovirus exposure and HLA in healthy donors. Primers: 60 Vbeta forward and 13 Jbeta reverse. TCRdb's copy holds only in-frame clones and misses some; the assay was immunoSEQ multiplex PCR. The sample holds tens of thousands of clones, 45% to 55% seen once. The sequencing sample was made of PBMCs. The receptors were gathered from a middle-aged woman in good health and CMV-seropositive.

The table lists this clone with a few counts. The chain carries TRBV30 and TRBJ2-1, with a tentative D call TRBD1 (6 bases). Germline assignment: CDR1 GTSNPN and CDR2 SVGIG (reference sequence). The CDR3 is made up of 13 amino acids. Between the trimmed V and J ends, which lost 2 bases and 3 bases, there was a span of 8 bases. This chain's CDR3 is CAWSSDSYNEQFF. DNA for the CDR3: TGTGCCTGGAGTTCGGACAGCTACAATGAGCAGTTCTTC.

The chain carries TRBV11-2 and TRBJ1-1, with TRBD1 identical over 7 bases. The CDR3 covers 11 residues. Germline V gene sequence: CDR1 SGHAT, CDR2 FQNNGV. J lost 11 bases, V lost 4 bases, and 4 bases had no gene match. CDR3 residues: CASSSRGAAFF. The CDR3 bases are TGTGCCAGCAGCTCCAGGGGGGCTGCTTTCTTT.

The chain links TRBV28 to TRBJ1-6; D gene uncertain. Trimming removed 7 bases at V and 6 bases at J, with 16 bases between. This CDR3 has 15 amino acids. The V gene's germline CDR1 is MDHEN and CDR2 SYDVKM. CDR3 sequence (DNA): TGTGCCAGCACCGTCAGAGGCAGCCGTAATTCACCCCTCCACTTT. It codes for CASTVRGSRNSPLHF.

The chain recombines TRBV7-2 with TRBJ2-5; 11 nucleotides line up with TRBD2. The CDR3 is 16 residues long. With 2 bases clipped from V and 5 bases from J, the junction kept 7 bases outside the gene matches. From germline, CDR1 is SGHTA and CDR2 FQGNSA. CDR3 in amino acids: CASSLLVAGGRETQYF. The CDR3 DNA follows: TGTGCCAGCAGCTTACTAGTAGCGGGGGGGCGTGAGACCCAGTACTTC. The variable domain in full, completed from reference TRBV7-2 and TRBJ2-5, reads GAGVSQSPSNKVTEKGKDVELRCDPISGHTALYWYRQSLGQGLEFLIYFQGNSAPDKSGLPSDRFSAERTGGSVSTLTIQRTQQEDSAVYLCASSLLVAGGRETQYFGPGTRLLVL.

In nucleotides, the CDR3 is TGTGCCAGCAGTGTTGGACAGGAGAATTCACCCCTCCACTTT. It is translated as CASSVGQENSPLHF. The rearrangement links TRBV6-1 to TRBJ1-6; 7 nucleotides align to TRBD1. The CDR3 has 14 residues. Germline CDR1 reads MNHNS; CDR2 reads SASEGT. V was clipped by 4 bases and J by 7 bases; unmatched bases: 4.

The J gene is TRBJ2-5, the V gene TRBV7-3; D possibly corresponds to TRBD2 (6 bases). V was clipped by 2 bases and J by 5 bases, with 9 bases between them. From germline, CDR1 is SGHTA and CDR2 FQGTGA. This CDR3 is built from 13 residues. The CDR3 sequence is CASSLGRGETQYF. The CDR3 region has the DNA TGTGCCAGCAGCTTAGGCCGGGGGGAGACCCAGTACTTC.

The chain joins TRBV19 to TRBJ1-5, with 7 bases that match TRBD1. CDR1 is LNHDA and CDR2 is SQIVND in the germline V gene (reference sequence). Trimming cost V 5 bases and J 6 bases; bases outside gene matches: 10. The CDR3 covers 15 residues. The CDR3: CASSPDRSSGQPQHF. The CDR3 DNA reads TGTGCCAGTAGTCCGGACAGGTCCAGCGGTCAGCCCCAGCATTTT.

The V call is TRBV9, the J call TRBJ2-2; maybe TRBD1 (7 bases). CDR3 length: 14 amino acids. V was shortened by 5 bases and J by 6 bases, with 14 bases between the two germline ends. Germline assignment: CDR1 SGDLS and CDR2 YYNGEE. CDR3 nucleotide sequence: TGTGCCAGCAGGCAGGGGGGAGATTCCGGGGAGCTGTTTTTT. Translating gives CASRQGGDSGELFF.

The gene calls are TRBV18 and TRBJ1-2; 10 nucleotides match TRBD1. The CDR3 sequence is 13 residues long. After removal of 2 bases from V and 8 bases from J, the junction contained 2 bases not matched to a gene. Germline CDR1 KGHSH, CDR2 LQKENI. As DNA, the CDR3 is TGTGCCAGCTCACCAGGACAGGGGGGAGGCTACACCTTC. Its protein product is CASSPGQGGGYTF.

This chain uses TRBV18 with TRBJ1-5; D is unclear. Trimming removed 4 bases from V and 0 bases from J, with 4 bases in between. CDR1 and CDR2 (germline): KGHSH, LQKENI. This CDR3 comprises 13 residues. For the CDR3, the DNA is TGTGCCAGCTCACTCAATAGCAATCAGCCCCAGCATTTT. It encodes CASSLNSNQPQHF.

The CDR3 spells CASSQDIGGGPRDTQYF. In DNA form, the CDR3 reads TGTGCCAGCAGCCAAGATATTGGCGGGGGGCCGAGGGATACGCAGTATTTT. The J gene is TRBJ2-3, the V gene TRBV4-2; 8 positions agree with TRBD2. Germline V CDR1 and CDR2: LGHNA, YNFKEQ. Trimming at V came to 0 bases and at J to 6 bases, leaving 11 bases not matched to a gene. CDR3 length: 17 residues.

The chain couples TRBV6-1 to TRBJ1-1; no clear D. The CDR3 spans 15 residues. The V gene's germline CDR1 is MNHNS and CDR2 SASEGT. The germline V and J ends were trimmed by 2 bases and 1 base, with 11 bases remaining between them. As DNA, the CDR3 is TGTGCCAGCAGTGAATTGGCAGGAACGAACACTGAAGCTTTCTTT. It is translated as CASSELAGTNTEAFF.

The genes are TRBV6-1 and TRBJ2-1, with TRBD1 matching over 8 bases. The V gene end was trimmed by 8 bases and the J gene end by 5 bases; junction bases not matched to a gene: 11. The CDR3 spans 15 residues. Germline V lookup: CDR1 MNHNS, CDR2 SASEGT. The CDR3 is CASGMRTGSNNEQFF. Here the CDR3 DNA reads TGTGCCAGCGGGATGAGGACAGGGTCGAACAATGAGCAGTTCTTC.

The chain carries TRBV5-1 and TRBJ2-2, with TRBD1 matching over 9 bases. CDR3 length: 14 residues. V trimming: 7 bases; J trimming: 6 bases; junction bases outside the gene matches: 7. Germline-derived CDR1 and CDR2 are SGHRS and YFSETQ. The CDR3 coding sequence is TGCGCCAGCGGGCCGGGACAGGGAGCCGGGGAGCTGTTTTTT. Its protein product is CASGPGQGAGELFF.

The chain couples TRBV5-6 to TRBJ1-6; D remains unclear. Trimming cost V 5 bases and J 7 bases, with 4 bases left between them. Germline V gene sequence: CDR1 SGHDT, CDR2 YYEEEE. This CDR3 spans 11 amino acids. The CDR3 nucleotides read TGTGCCAGCAGTTCGAATTCACCCCTCCACTTT. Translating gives CASSSNSPLHF. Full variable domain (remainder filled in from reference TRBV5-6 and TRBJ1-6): DAGVTQSPTHLIKTRGQQVTLRCSPKSGHDTVSWYQQALGQGPQFIFQYYEEEERQRGNFPDRFSGHQFPNYSSELNVNALLLGDSALYLCASSSNSPLHFGNGTRLTVT.

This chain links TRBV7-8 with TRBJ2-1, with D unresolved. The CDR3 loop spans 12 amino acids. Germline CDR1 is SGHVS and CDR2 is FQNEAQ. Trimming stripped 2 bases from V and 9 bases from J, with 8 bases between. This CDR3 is CASSLWVAEQFF. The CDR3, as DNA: TGTGCCAGCAGCTTATGGGTAGCTGAGCAGTTCTTC.

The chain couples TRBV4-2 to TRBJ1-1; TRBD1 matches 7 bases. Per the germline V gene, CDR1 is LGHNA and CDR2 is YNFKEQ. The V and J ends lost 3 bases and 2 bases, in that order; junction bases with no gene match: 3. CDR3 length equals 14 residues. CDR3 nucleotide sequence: TGTGCCAGCAGCCACCGGACAGGAAACACTGAAGCTTTCTTT. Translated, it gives CASSHRTGNTEAFF.

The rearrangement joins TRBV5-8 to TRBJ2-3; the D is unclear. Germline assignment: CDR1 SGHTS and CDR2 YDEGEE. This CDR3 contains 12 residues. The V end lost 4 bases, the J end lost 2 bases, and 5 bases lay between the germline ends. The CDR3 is CASSGLTDTQYF. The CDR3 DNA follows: TGTGCCAGCAGCGGCCTCACAGATACGCAGTATTTT.

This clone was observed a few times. Written as DNA, the CDR3 is TGTGCCAGCAGCGTCAAATCCCGGACTAGCGGGGTTACAGATACGCAGTATTTT. This gives the protein CASSVKSRTSGVTDTQYF. This rearrangement joins TRBV9 to TRBJ2-3; 12 nucleotides align to TRBD2. There are 18 residues in the CDR3. With V trimmed by 2 bases and J by 3 bases, 10 bases remained unmatched. CDR1 and CDR2 (germline): SGDLS, YYNGEE.

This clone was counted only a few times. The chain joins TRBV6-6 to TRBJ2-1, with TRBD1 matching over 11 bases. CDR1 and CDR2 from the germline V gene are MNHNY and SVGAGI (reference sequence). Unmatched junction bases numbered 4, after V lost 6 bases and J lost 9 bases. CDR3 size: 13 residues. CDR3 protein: CASRDRGHGEQFF. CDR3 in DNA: TGTGCCAGCAGGGACAGGGGGCATGGTGAGCAGTTCTTC.

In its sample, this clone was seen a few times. The CDR3 bases are TGTGCCAGCTCAGAAAATACAGTGAGCTCCTATAATTCACCCCTCCACTTT. Its translation is CASSENTVSSYNSPLHF. The genes are TRBV18 and TRBJ1-6; no clear D gene. The ends were cut back, 5 bases at V and 0 bases at J, with 14 bases in the middle. The CDR3 is made up of 17 amino acids. The V gene's germline CDR1 is KGHSH and CDR2 LQKENI.

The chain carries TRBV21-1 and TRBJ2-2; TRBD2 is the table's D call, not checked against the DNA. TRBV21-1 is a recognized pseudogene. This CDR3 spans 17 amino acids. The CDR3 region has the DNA TGTGCCAGCAGCCCCGTCGTGGCTAGCGCGAACACCGGGGAGCTGTTTTTT. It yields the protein CASSPVVASANTGELFF.

CDR3 residues: CASSVRVVTNGYTF. The DNA of the CDR3 is TGTGCCAGCAGTGTCAGGGTAGTCACCAATGGCTACACCTTC. This chain joins TRBV2 and TRBJ1-2; D is perhaps TRBD1 (5 bases). This CDR3 has 14 residues. Trimming removed 4 bases from V and 6 bases from J, with 15 bases in between. CDR1 and CDR2 from the germline V gene are SNHLY and FYNNEI.

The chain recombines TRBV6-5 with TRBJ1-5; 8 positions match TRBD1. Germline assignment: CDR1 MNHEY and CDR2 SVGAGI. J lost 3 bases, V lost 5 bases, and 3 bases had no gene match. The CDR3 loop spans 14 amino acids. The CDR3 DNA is TGTGCCAGCAGTAAGGACAGGGACAATCAGCCCCAGCATTTT. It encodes CASSKDRDNQPQHF.

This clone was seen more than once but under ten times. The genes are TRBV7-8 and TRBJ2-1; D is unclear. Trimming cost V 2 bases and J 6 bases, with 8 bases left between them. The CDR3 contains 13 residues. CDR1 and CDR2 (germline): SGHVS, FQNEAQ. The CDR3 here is CASSLNSINEQFF. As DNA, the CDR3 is TGTGCCAGCAGCTTAAACTCGATCAATGAGCAGTTCTTC.

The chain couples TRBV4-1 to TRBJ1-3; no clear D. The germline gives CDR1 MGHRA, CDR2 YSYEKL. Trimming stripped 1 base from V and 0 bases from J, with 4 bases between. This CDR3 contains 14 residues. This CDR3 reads CASSQVYSGNTIYF. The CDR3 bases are TGCGCCAGCAGCCAAGTGTACTCTGGAAACACCATATATTTT.

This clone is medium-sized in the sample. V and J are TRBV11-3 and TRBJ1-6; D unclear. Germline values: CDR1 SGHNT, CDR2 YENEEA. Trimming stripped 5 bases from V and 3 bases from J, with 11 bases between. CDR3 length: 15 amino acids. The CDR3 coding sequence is TGTGCCAGCAGCCTCGGAGGGAGCTATAATTCACCCCTCCACTTT. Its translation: CASSLGGSYNSPLHF.

The CDR3 DNA sequence: TGTGCCAGCAGCTTAGCTTTGGGACAGGGCGAAAAACTGTTTTTT. It is translated as CASSLALGQGEKLFF. The chain joins TRBV7-2 to TRBJ1-4; 9 nucleotides match TRBD1. Germline V lookup: CDR1 SGHTA, CDR2 FQGNSA. The ends lost 0 bases at V and 8 bases at J; junction bases unmatched: 4. The CDR3 runs to 15 residues.